One and the same sample provided the 13 T cell receptor beta chains below, sequenced in a study of cytomegalovirus exposure and HLA in healthy donors. 60 Vbeta and 13 Jbeta primers were used in PCR. Using immunoSEQ multiplex PCR, the repertoire was profiled, and TCRdb retains in-frame clones only, with some absent. Of roughly 170,000 clones detected, over 60% appear once; the ten largest clones hold roughly 1.6%. The sequenced sample consisted of PBMCs. Receptors originate from a girl between 5 and 17 years old in good health and CMV-seronegative.

This clone showed up just once. The CDR3 spells CASSLAPGQGINYGYTF. As DNA, the CDR3 is TGCGCCAGCAGCTTGGCCCCGGGACAGGGAATAAACTATGGCTACACCTTC. The chain couples TRBV5-1 to TRBJ1-2; TRBD1 matches at 9 bases. The length of the CDR3 is 17 residues. The V and J ends lost 0 bases and 2 bases, in that order; junction bases with no gene match: 8. Germline CDR1 reads SGHRS; CDR2 reads YFSETQ.

Note on this clone: Other DNA sequences in the sample encode the same CDR3. The chain joins TRBV7-6 to TRBJ2-1; D is unresolved. CDR3 length: 12 residues. CDR1 and CDR2 from the germline V gene are SGHVS and FNYEAQ. Trimming took 5 bases from V and 6 from J, leaving 8 bases between them. The chain's CDR3 is CASSPRSNEQFF. DNA of the CDR3: TGTGCCAGCAGCCCGAGGAGCAATGAGCAGTTCTTC.

The V gene is TRBV6-5, the J gene TRBJ1-3, with D maybe TRBD1 (6 bases). V was cut by 6 bases and J by 1 base, with 10 bases left in between. The CDR3 has 14 amino acids. Germline loops: CDR1 MNHEY, CDR2 SVGAGI. CDR3 loop: CASRSTGSGNTIYF. CDR3 DNA sequence: TGTGCCAGCAGATCCACAGGGTCTGGAAACACCATATATTTT.

In this sample, this clone turned up once. The rearrangement uses TRBV14 and TRBJ2-7; D might be TRBD2 (8 bases). CDR1 SGHDN and CDR2 FVKESK come from the germline V gene. The CDR3 is made up of 14 amino acids. V was trimmed by 5 bases and J by 5 bases, leaving 16 bases between them. CDR3 in amino acids: CASSVGLGGHEQYF. The CDR3 DNA reads as TGTGCCAGCAGCGTGGGACTAGGGGGCCACGAGCAGTACTTC.

The rearrangement uses TRBV12-5 and TRBJ2-7, with 7 positions matching TRBD1. The ends lost 6 bases at V and 2 bases at J; junction bases unmatched: 10. This CDR3 region has 15 residues. Per germline, CDR1 LGHNT and CDR2 FRNRAP. CDR3 protein: CASGTPGTATYEQYF. CDR3 bases: TGTGCTAGTGGCACCCCCGGGACAGCTACCTACGAGCAGTACTTC.

The chain couples TRBV27 to TRBJ1-2; D is unresolved. Between the trimmed V and J ends, which lost 3 bases and 2 bases, there was a span of 7 bases. The CDR3 consists of 13 residues. Germline assignment: CDR1 MNHEY and CDR2 SMNVEV (reference sequence). CDR3 nucleotide sequence: TGTGCCAGCAGTTTGGGCAGGAACTATGGCTACACCTTC. Its protein product is CASSLGRNYGYTF.

CDR3 in amino acids: CASSLGQTNQPQHF. The CDR3 nucleotides read TGTGCCAGCTCACTTGGACAGACTAATCAGCCCCAGCATTTT. The J gene is TRBJ1-5, the V gene TRBV18; D is possibly TRBD1 (6 bases). Germline CDR1 reads KGHSH; CDR2 reads LQKENI. The CDR3 totals 14 residues. Trimming stripped 4 bases from V and 4 bases from J, with 11 bases between.

The rearrangement uses TRBV14 and TRBJ2-3, with a possible D match to TRBD2 (6 bases). CDR1 and CDR2 (germline): SGHDN, FVKESK. Trimming took off 1 base at V and 5 bases at J, with 16 bases between the two ends. The length of the CDR3 is 16 residues. CDR3 nucleotides: TGTGCCAGCAGCCAAGGATCTCTCTGGGGAGGAGATACGCAGTATTTT. Its translation: CASSQGSLWGGDTQYF.

The chain combines TRBV10-2 with TRBJ2-1, with 7 positions matching TRBD2. V shed 6 bases, J shed 7 bases, and the junction held 15 bases outside the gene matches. The length of the CDR3 is 16 residues. Germline values: CDR1 WSHSY, CDR2 SAAADI. CDR3 nucleotides: TGCGCCAGCAGCGTGACTAGCCAGTCTCACGGAAATGAGCAGTTCTTC. This sequence encodes CASSVTSQSHGNEQFF.

The chain is built from TRBV10-3 and TRBJ1-2, with D possibly matching TRBD1 (6 bases). The germline V and J ends were trimmed by 8 bases and 7 bases, with 14 bases remaining between them. CDR3 size: 12 residues. Germline V gene lookup returns CDR1 ENHRY and CDR2 SYGVKD. The CDR3 reads CAIPAGARGYTF. In nucleotides, the CDR3 is TGTGCCATCCCCGCGGGGGCGCGTGGCTACACCTTC.

The CDR3 spells CATSSDGTAYGYTF. The CDR3 DNA follows: TGTGCCACCAGCAGCGACGGGACAGCCTATGGCTACACCTTC. The chain has TRBV15 and TRBJ1-2; 7 positions match TRBD1. There are 14 residues in the CDR3. Germline CDR1 reads LNHNV; CDR2 reads YYDKDF (reference sequence). After removal of 3 bases from V and 4 bases from J, the junction contained 5 bases not matched to a gene.

This clone has just a few counts. V and J are TRBV5-4 and TRBJ2-7, with D tentatively TRBD1 (5 bases). V gave up 2 bases and J gave up 2 bases, with 11 bases separating them. The V gene's germline CDR1 is SGHNT and CDR2 YYREEE (reference sequence). This CDR3 region has 14 residues. CDR3 DNA sequence: TGTGCCAGCAGCTTTCCTGACAGCCCCTACGAGCAGTACTTC. It yields the protein CASSFPDSPYEQYF.

This clone turned up a few times. The chain couples TRBV5-1 to TRBJ1-1; D gene ambiguous. With 3 bases removed from V and 3 bases from J, the gap between germline ends came to 9 bases. The CDR3 is 13 amino acids. Germline CDR1 SGHRS, CDR2 YFSETQ. CDR3 coding DNA: TGCGCCAGCAGCTGGGTCCAGGACACTGAAGCTTTCTTT. This sequence encodes CASSWVQDTEAFF.